Listed here is a single TCR beta chain. Repertoires were generated with immunoSEQ multiplex PCR, while TCRdb's copy carries only in-frame clones and drops some. The sample includes some 89,000 clones, over 85% of them seen just once. The sample is drawn from a study of technical replicates of blood from a few donors. This CDR3 comprises 17 residues. Unmatched junction bases numbered 8, after V lost 1 base and J lost 4 bases. Per germline, CDR1 SGHNT and CDR2 YENEEA. The chain recombines TRBV11-3 with TRBJ1-4; 8 nucleotides align to TRBD1. The sequencing sample was made of T cells isolated from PBMCs. The TCR comes from a human donor in good health. This chain's CDR3 is CASSLGSTGDRNEKLFF. CDR3 nucleotides: TGTGCCAGCAGCTTAGGGTCGACAGGGGATCGTAATGAAAAACTGTTTTTT.